The rows below give T cell receptor beta chains drawn from one sample of a study of tumor-infiltrating lymphocytes in oesophageal squamous cell carcinoma. TCRdb re-analysed the PCR reads in MiXCR, keeping a single row per CDR3 protein. The table includes just under 20,000 distinct CDR3 sequences, around 38% detected once. Sequenced: normal esophageal tissue next to the tumor. Receptors originate from a male donor with esophageal squamous cell carcinoma. CDR3s include the opening cysteine and the closing phenylalanine or tryptophan. Fields, in order: V gene, clone size, J gene, D gene, CDR3 DNA, CDR3 protein. The D gene is left open where the match is weak. Size values are once, few and many counts, or a class for expanded clones, and some rows have none.

V: TRBV7-6; size: -; J: TRBJ2-5; D: -; DNA: TGTGCCAGCAGCTTTACATGGAGCTCCTACAATGAGCAGTACTTC; CDR3: CASSFTWSSYNEQYF
V: TRBV6-6; size: many; J: TRBJ2-2; D: -; DNA: TGTGCCAGCAGTTACTCGAGAGGGAACACCGGGGAGCTGTTTTTT; CDR3: CASSYSRGNTGELFF
V: TRBV6-1; size: many; J: TRBJ2-7; D: -; DNA: TGTGCCAGCAGTCTGGGCCCTACCTACGAGCAGTACTTC; CDR3: CASSLGPTYEQYF
V: TRBV19; size: few; J: TRBJ2-7; D: -; DNA: TGTGCCAGTAGTACTCAGGGGTACGAGCAGTACTTC; CDR3: CASSTQGYEQYF
V: TRBV5-1; size: many; J: TRBJ2-1; D: TRBD1; DNA: TGCGCCAGCAGAAAACTATCGGACAGGGTCTATGAGCAGTTCTTC; CDR3: CASRKLSDRVYEQFF
V: TRBV19; size: few; J: TRBJ1-2; D: -; DNA: TGTGCCAGTAGGCAGAGAGAGACTAACTATGGCTACACCTTC; CDR3: CASRQRETNYGYTF
V: TRBV7-2; size: few; J: TRBJ2-3; D: -; DNA: TGTGCCAGCATCGTCCGACGTGGAGGTCCAGATACGCAGTATTTT; CDR3: CASIVRRGGPDTQYF
V: TRBV9; size: few; J: TRBJ2-5; D: -; DNA: TGTGCCAGCAGCGTAGACCCACAGGTTGCAGAGACCCAGTACTTC; CDR3: CASSVDPQVAETQYF
V: TRBV7-2; size: medium-sized; J: TRBJ2-1; D: TRBD2; DNA: TGTGCCAGCAGCTTAGGACTAGCGAGATCATACAATGAGCAGTTCTTC; CDR3: CASSLGLARSYNEQFF
V: TRBV5-1; size: few; J: TRBJ2-5; D: TRBD2; DNA: TGCGCCAGCAGCAAGACTAGCGGGATGGTTGAGCAGTACTTC; CDR3: CASSKTSGMVEQYF
V: TRBV19; size: many; J: TRBJ2-5; D: TRBD2; DNA: TGTGCCAGTAGTATCGGCGGGGGGTATGCAGAGACCCAGTACTTC; CDR3: CASSIGGGYAETQYF
V: TRBV6-5; size: once; J: TRBJ2-7; D: -; DNA: TGTGCCAGCAGTTACTCGACATCCGGGTGGGACGAGCAGTACTTC; CDR3: CASSYSTSGWDEQYF
V: TRBV6-1; size: many; J: TRBJ2-3; D: TRBD2; DNA: TGTGCCAGCAGACTAGCGAGCACAGATACGCAGTATTTT; CDR3: CASRLASTDTQYF
V: TRBV6-5; size: -; J: TRBJ2-5; D: -; DNA: TGTGCCAGCAGTTACTCGGGTGGGTGGGAGACCCAGTACTTC; CDR3: CASSYSGGWETQYF
V: TRBV28; size: many; J: TRBJ2-1; D: TRBD2; DNA: TGTGCCACCTTTGGCGGGAGAGGGGCTTACAATGAGCAGTTCTTC; CDR3: CATFGGRGAYNEQFF
V: TRBV5-4; size: many; J: TRBJ1-2; D: -; DNA: TGTGCCAGCAGCCTCTCCTACGCCAGCGGTGATGGCTACACCTTC; CDR3: CASSLSYASGDGYTF
V: TRBV28; size: -; J: TRBJ2-1; D: -; DNA: TGTGCCACCCGAAAGGGGACGGAAAACAATGAGCAGTTCTTC; CDR3: CATRKGTENNEQFF
V: TRBV2; size: -; J: TRBJ2-5; D: -; DNA: TGTGCCAGCAGGGTCCGGGAGACCCAGTACTTC; CDR3: CASRVRETQYF